These 14 T cell receptor beta chains were sequenced from one sample in a study of blood T cell repertoires in COVID-19. Profiled with immunoSEQ multiplex PCR; TCRdb holds only in-frame clones, not every one. This sample carries over 250,000 clones, about 91% of them seen once, and the ten largest clones take about 12%. Sequencing was done on a sample of peripheral blood. Source of these receptors: a woman aged 55-70 years with acute or convalescent COVID-19.

The rearrangement uses TRBV6-5 and TRBJ2-5; unclear D gene. The length of the CDR3 is 13 residues. Germline values: CDR1 MNHEY, CDR2 SVGAGI. Trimming shortened V by 7 bases and J by 3 bases, and 12 bases separated the two germline ends. The CDR3 region has the DNA TGTGCCAGCAAAAGCGTAAGAAAAGAGACCCAGTACTTC. Its protein product is CASKSVRKETQYF.

The V gene is TRBV27, the J gene TRBJ2-2; 9 bases agree with TRBD1. This CDR3 is built from 14 residues. Germline CDR1 MNHEY, CDR2 SMNVEV (reference sequence). The V gene end was trimmed by 6 bases and the J gene end by 7 bases; junction bases not matched to a gene: 6. In nucleotides, the CDR3 is TGTGCCAGCAGCTCCGGACAGGGGATCGGGGAGCTGTTTTTT. Translated: CASSSGQGIGELFF.

CDR3 region: CASIGTPDYEQYF. The CDR3 DNA reads as TGTGCCAGTATAGGGACACCGGACTACGAGCAGTACTTC. J is TRBJ2-7 and V is TRBV19; a possible D gene is TRBD1 (6 bases). Germline V lookup: CDR1 LNHDA, CDR2 SQIVND (reference sequence). V shed 7 bases and J shed 3 bases, with 13 bases lying between them. The CDR3 length is 13 residues.

This clone was picked up a small number of times. The V call is TRBV2, the J call TRBJ1-4; 9 bases align to TRBD1. Losses at the gene ends were 5 bases for V and 11 bases for J; bases not matched to a gene: 6. The V gene's germline CDR1 is SNHLY and CDR2 FYNNEI. The CDR3 runs 13 residues. This chain's CDR3 is CASSTRDRAKLFF. CDR3 DNA: TGTGCCAGCAGTACCCGGGACAGGGCTAAACTGTTTTTT.

A single count supports this clone. This chain joins TRBV3-1 (or the pseudogene TRBV3-2) and TRBJ1-6, with TRBD1 as a possible D gene (5 bases). The CDR3 has 14 amino acids. V lost 1 base to trimming and J lost 10 bases, with 11 bases between them. Germline CDR1 and CDR2: LGHDT and YNNKEL (reference sequence). The CDR3 protein is CASSQGGGTSPLHF. The CDR3 nucleotides read TGTGCCAGCAGCCAAGGTGGGGGGACCTCACCCCTCCACTTT.

The V and J genes are TRBV9 and TRBJ1-4; 7 bases match TRBD1. Germline CDR1 and CDR2: SGDLS and YYNGEE. V shed 3 bases, J shed 3 bases, and the junction held 5 bases outside the gene matches. This CDR3 is 15 amino acids long. This chain's CDR3 is CASSAYDRANEKLFF. The CDR3, as DNA: TGTGCCAGCAGCGCTTACGACAGGGCTAATGAAAAACTGTTTTTT.

This chain joins TRBV6-6 and TRBJ2-3; D might be TRBD2 (5 bases). Trimming removed 6 bases from V and 2 bases from J, with 6 bases in between. The CDR3 has 12 amino acids. Germline-derived CDR1 and CDR2 are MNHNY and SVGAGI (reference sequence). CDR3 sequence reads: CASRRDTDTQYF. DNA for the CDR3: TGTGCCAGCAGGAGGGACACAGATACGCAGTATTTT.

The J gene is TRBJ2-7, the V gene TRBV4-2; the match to TRBD2 covers 8 bases. CDR1 and CDR2 from the germline V gene are LGHNA and YNFKEQ. V shed 0 bases, J shed 4 bases, and the junction held 5 bases outside the gene matches. The CDR3 is 15 amino acids. CDR3 loop: CASSQDAGGQYEQYF. The CDR3, as DNA: TGTGCCAGCAGCCAAGATGCGGGAGGTCAGTACGAGCAGTACTTC.

Regarding this clone: This same CDR3 is encoded by further DNA sequences in the sample. V usage is TRBV7-9 and J usage is TRBJ2-7, with TRBD2 matching 7 bases. Germline values: CDR1 SEHNR, CDR2 FQNEAQ (reference sequence). The trim removed 0 bases at V and 2 bases at J, leaving 1 base unmatched. The CDR3 contains 14 residues. The CDR3 region has the DNA TGTGCCAGCAGCTTAGCGGCGGGAGCCTACGAGCAGTACTTC. The encoded protein is CASSLAAGAYEQYF.

CDR3 loop: CASSLAGGTEAFF. For the CDR3, the DNA is TGTGCCAGCAGCTTGGCGGGTGGCACTGAAGCTTTCTTT. The rearrangement joins TRBV12-3 or TRBV12-4 to TRBJ1-1; D call uncertain. The CDR3 sequence is 13 residues long. V lost 6 bases, J lost 4 bases, and 12 bases lay in between.

The chain links TRBV3-1 (or the pseudogene TRBV3-2) to TRBJ2-1; perhaps TRBD2 as D (6 bases). The V gene lost 3 bases and the J gene lost 4 bases, with 13 bases spanning the gap. The CDR3 has 15 residues. Germline V gene data show CDR1 as LGHDT and CDR2 as YNNKEL (reference sequence). The CDR3 DNA is TGTGCCAGCAGCCATTGGGACTTCCTTTACAATGAGCAGTTCTTC. This codes for CASSHWDFLYNEQFF.

The chain recombines TRBV13 with TRBJ1-5, with 9 bases fitting TRBD1. Germline CDR1 reads PRHDT; CDR2 reads FYEKMQ (reference sequence). J lost 3 bases, V lost 4 bases, and 4 bases had no gene match. The CDR3 contains 15 residues. The CDR3 nucleotides read TGTGCCAGCAGCTCGGGACAGGGTATCAATCAGCCCCAGCATTTT. This codes for CASSSGQGINQPQHF.

The gene calls are TRBV7-2 and TRBJ1-4, with 10 bases fitting TRBD1. In germline, CDR1 is SGHTA, CDR2 FQGNSA. V shed 6 bases, J shed 7 bases, and the junction held 5 bases outside the gene matches. The CDR3 is 14 residues long. The CDR3 DNA sequence: TGTGCCAGCAGTCGACAGGGGGCTATTGAAAAACTGTTTTTT. It specifies CASSRQGAIEKLFF.

This chain links TRBV28 with TRBJ2-4; TRBD2 matches 10 bases. Germline CDR1 reads MDHEN; CDR2 reads SYDVKM. CDR3 length: 17 amino acids. Trimming removed 2 bases from V and 3 bases from J; junction bases left unmatched: 7. CDR3 region: CASSLPAGGSRKNIQYF. As DNA, the CDR3 is TGTGCCAGCAGTTTACCAGCGGGAGGGTCTCGCAAAAACATTCAGTACTTC.